Reported below is one T cell receptor beta chain. Data came from immunoSEQ multiplex PCR; TCRdb stores just in-frame clones and leaves some out. The data show about 220,000 clones, roughly 90% seen once. The data are from a study of blood T cell repertoires in COVID-19. This clonotype was obtained from a woman aged 40 to 50 with acute COVID-19. Material: PBMCs or T cells enriched from blood (not recorded which).

CDR3 in amino acids: CSVEVGGRVYGYTF. The CDR3 DNA reads as TGCAGCGTTGAGGTAGGAGGCCGAGTCTATGGCTACACCTTC. The V gene is TRBV29-1, the J gene TRBJ1-2; D unresolved. Between the trimmed V and J ends, which lost 3 bases and 4 bases, there was a span of 15 bases. CDR3 length equals 14 residues. Germline CDR1 is SQVTM and CDR2 is ANQGSEA.